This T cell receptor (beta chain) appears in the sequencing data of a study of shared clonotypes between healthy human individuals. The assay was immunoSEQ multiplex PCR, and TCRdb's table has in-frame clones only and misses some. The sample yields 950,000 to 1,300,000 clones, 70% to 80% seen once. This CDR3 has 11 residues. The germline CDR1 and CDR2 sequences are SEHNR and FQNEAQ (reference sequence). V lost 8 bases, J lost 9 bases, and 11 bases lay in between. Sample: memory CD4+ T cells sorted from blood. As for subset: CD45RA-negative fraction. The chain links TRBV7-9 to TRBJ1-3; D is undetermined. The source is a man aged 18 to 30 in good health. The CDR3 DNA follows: TGTGCCAGCGACGCGGGTGGCACCATATATTTT. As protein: CASDAGGTIYF.